Shown below are 13 T cell receptor beta chains from a single sample sequenced in a study of blood T cell repertoires in COVID-19 (dated by TCRdb to the early 2020s). Library construction relied on the immunoSEQ multiplex PCR assay. The table comes from immuneACCESS by way of TCRdb, which keeps in-frame sequences with V and J called. Part of the clones is missing from these tables; in studies checked, under half for an unresolved V gene and the rest for unknown reasons. The sample table records fewer than 200,000 clones; around 83% of these occur just once. The ten largest clones capture about 7.1% of the sample. Sequenced input: peripheral blood. Receptor source: a woman aged 70 to 79 with COVID-19, enrolled during active disease.

This chain connects TRBV7-9 to TRBJ2-7; 11 positions match TRBD1. The CDR3 has 16 amino acids. V lost 5 bases, J lost 3 bases, and 9 bases stayed unmatched. Germline lookup yields CDR1 SEHNR and CDR2 FQNEAQ (reference sequence). CDR3 residues: CASSQRGQGGNYEQYF. Written as DNA, the CDR3 is TGTGCCAGCAGCCAGAGGGGACAGGGGGGAAACTACGAGCAGTACTTC.

The chain uses TRBV6-2 or TRBV6-3 and TRBJ1-2; D gene unclear. This CDR3 has 15 amino acids. The germline V gene has CDR1 MNHEY and CDR2 SVGEGT. Trimming removed 0 bases at V and 1 base at J, with 9 bases between. The CDR3 loop is CASSYSGSYNYGYTF. In DNA, the CDR3 is TGTGCCAGCAGTTACTCGGGCTCTTATAACTATGGCTACACCTTC.

This clone was observed a single time. The rearrangement uses TRBV6-6 and TRBJ2-3, with D possibly TRBD2 on 6 matching bases. The CDR3 sequence is 17 residues long. The germline V and J ends were trimmed by 5 bases and 1 base, with 19 bases remaining between them. Germline values: CDR1 MNHNY, CDR2 SVGAGI (reference sequence). The CDR3 DNA reads TGTGCCAGCAGTCGGGGGAGACTCGCTGACGGCACAGATACGCAGTATTTT. Its translation is CASSRGRLADGTDTQYF.

This clone was picked up one time. The V and J genes are TRBV19 and TRBJ1-4; 10 bases agree with TRBD1. This CDR3 region has 15 residues. The ends lost 4 bases at V and 7 bases at J; junction bases unmatched: 6. The germline V gene has CDR1 LNHDA and CDR2 SQIVND (reference sequence). The CDR3: CASSTRTGGGEKLFF. The CDR3 DNA sequence: TGTGCCAGTAGTACCCGGACAGGGGGAGGTGAAAAACTGTTTTTT.

This clone was seen more than once but under ten times. This chain connects TRBV7-2 to TRBJ2-7; no firm D call. The CDR3 loop spans 13 amino acids. With 5 bases removed from V and 0 bases from J, the gap between germline ends came to 8 bases. Germline V gene data show CDR1 as SGHTA and CDR2 as FQGNSA. The CDR3 DNA reads TGTGCCAGCAGCCCACAGAGCTCCTACGAGCAGTACTTC. It specifies CASSPQSSYEQYF.

V is TRBV19 and J is TRBJ2-2, with TRBD1 matching over 8 bases. The germline CDR1 and CDR2 sequences are LNHDA and SQIVND (reference sequence). The CDR3 loop spans 15 amino acids. V lost 3 bases and J lost 6; bases outside the gene matches: 6. The chain's CDR3 is CASSIQGAASGELFF. The CDR3 DNA sequence: TGTGCCAGTAGTATTCAGGGGGCGGCGTCCGGGGAGCTGTTTTTT. Drawing the rest from reference TRBV19 and TRBJ2-2, the complete variable domain is DGGITQSPKYLFRKEGQNVTLSCEQNLNHDAMYWYRQDPGQGLRLIYYSQIVNDFQKGDIAEGYSVSREKKESFPLTVTSAQKNPTAFYLCASSIQGAASGELFFGEGSRLTVL.

The CDR3 DNA reads TGTGCCAGCTCACTCCAAAGACTAGCGGGGACGACCGAAGAGACCCAGTACTTC. It translates to CASSLQRLAGTTEETQYF. The rearrangement joins TRBV18 to TRBJ2-5, with 11 bases lining up with TRBD2. Germline V lookup: CDR1 KGHSH, CDR2 LQKENI. J lost 3 bases, V lost 4 bases, and 13 bases had no gene match. The CDR3 runs 18 residues.

Only one count was recorded for this clone. V and J are TRBV6-2 or TRBV6-3 and TRBJ2-2, with 14 bases lining up with TRBD2. This CDR3 has 16 residues. The J segment lost 3 bases and the V segment lost 6 bases, leaving 3 bases of the junction unmatched. Germline loops: CDR1 MNHEY, CDR2 SVGEGT. Here the CDR3 reads CASSRTSGRYTGELFF. In nucleotides, the CDR3 is TGTGCCAGCAGCCGGACTAGCGGGAGGTACACCGGGGAGCTGTTTTTT.

The genes are TRBV27 and TRBJ1-2; 8 bases line up with TRBD1. Trimming took 5 bases from V and 5 from J; bases not matched to a gene: 4. Germline CDR1 and CDR2: MNHEY and SMNVEV (reference sequence). CDR3 length: 13 residues. CDR3 coding DNA: TGTGCCAGCAGTCTCGGGACAGGTTATGGCTACACCTTC. Translated: CASSLGTGYGYTF.

The gene calls are TRBV19 and TRBJ2-2; 9 positions match TRBD1. The CDR3 spans 14 residues. After removal of 7 bases from V and 5 bases from J, the junction contained 5 bases not matched to a gene. Germline-derived CDR1 and CDR2 are LNHDA and SQIVND (reference sequence). DNA for the CDR3: TGTGCCAGTACTGACAGGGGGGTTACCGGGGAGCTGTTTTTT. It translates to CASTDRGVTGELFF.

The table lists this clone with a few counts. The rearrangement links TRBV6-5 to TRBJ1-3; D not resolved. The CDR3 has 14 amino acids. V was cut by 4 bases and J by 6 bases, with 13 bases left in between. The germline V gene encodes CDR1 MNHEY and CDR2 SVGAGI. The CDR3: CASSSTGLENTIYF. The CDR3 DNA is TGTGCCAGCAGTTCCACGGGGTTAGAAAACACCATATATTTT.

The chain recombines TRBV7-6 with TRBJ2-7; D remains unclear. Per germline, CDR1 SGHVS and CDR2 FNYEAQ. The CDR3 covers 14 residues. V was pared by 2 bases and J by 2 bases, with 10 bases between. CDR3 DNA sequence: TGTGCCAGCAGCTTAAATATTGGCACCTACGAGCAGTACTTC. Protein product: CASSLNIGTYEQYF.

The chain carries TRBV7-3 and TRBJ2-1; 11 nucleotides align to TRBD2. The CDR3 sequence is 15 residues long. V was clipped by 5 bases and J by 5 bases; unmatched bases: 5. Germline values: CDR1 SGHTA, CDR2 FQGTGA. In DNA form, the CDR3 reads TGTGCCAGCAGCCTCGGGACTAGCGGACACAATGAGCAGTTCTTC. Amino acid sequence: CASSLGTSGHNEQFF.